Presented here are 25 T cell receptor beta chains from one specimen sequenced in a study of CXCR3-negative and CXCR3-positive naive CD8 T cells. TRB cDNA was prepared as libraries by UMI-labeled 5' RACE. Using the 5' RACE reads, TCRdb records one entry per CDR3 protein without DNA. The sample has about 66,000 distinct CDR3 sequences, and its top ten clones hold more than 4%. Sequencing was performed on naive CXCR3- CD8+ T cells from blood. Subset given: CD45RO-CCR7+CD27+CD95- naive CD8+ T cells lacking CXCR3 (TNR3-). Receptors originate from a human donor in good health. Some clones in this sample may be carry-over from other donors' samples.

The chain carries TRBV7-8 and TRBJ1-1; there is no DNA to check the TCRdb D call of TRBD1. This CDR3 region has 12 residues. CDR1 is SGHVS and CDR2 is FQNEAQ in the germline V gene. CDR3 sequence reads: CASSLPTGSAFF.

This rearrangement joins TRBV4-3 to TRBJ1-1; TCRdb outputs TRBD1, but without DNA this stays unchecked. Germline loops: CDR1 LGHNA, CDR2 YSLEER. The CDR3 is 16 amino acids. The CDR3: CASSPLGQDVITEAFF.

This CDR3 reads CASSLTAGYEQYF. The genes are TRBV7-3 and TRBJ2-7; TCRdb returns TRBD1, unconfirmable since there is no DNA. Germline assignment: CDR1 SGHTA and CDR2 FQGTGA. This CDR3 is 13 amino acids long.

The rearrangement joins TRBV7-6 to TRBJ2-1; absent DNA, TCRdb's TRBD2 call cannot be checked. This CDR3 has 17 amino acids. Looked up from germline, CDR1 is SGHVS and CDR2 is FNYEAQ. The CDR3 reads CASSPDSGGYSYNEQFF.

J is TRBJ1-1 and V is TRBV14; TCRdb names TRBD1, which stays unverified in the absence of DNA. CDR1 and CDR2 from the germline V gene are SGHDN and FVKESK. The length of the CDR3 is 19 residues. CDR3: CASSQNTGKVVLGDTEAFF.

The chain carries TRBV7-3 and TRBJ2-7; TCRdb designates TRBD1, a call that cannot be tested without DNA. Germline loops: CDR1 SGHTA, CDR2 FQGTGA. The CDR3 runs 13 residues. CDR3 loop: CASSPQGAYEQYF. The full variable domain, rest sourced from reference TRBV7-3 and TRBJ2-7, is GAGVSQTPSNKVTEKGKYVELRCDPISGHTALYWYRQSLGQGPEFLIYFQGTGAADDSGLPNDRFFAVRPEGSVSTLKIQRTERGDSAVYLCASSPQGAYEQYFGPGTRLTVT.

The V and J genes are TRBV20-1 and TRBJ2-1; without DNA, the TCRdb call of TRBD1 cannot be checked. The CDR3 length is 14 residues. The germline gives CDR1 DFQATT, CDR2 SNEGSKA (reference sequence). The CDR3 protein is CSARVRGRYNEQFF.

V is TRBV7-6 and J is TRBJ1-2; lacking DNA, the TRBD1 call made by TCRdb goes unchecked. From germline, CDR1 is SGHVS and CDR2 FNYEAQ. This CDR3 spans 13 amino acids. CDR3 protein: CASRAQDNYGYTF.

J is TRBJ2-7 and V is TRBV7-9; TCRdb's D call of TRBD1 is untestable without DNA. Per germline, CDR1 SEHNR and CDR2 FQNEAQ (reference sequence). CDR3 size: 13 residues. CDR3 in amino acids: CASTSPGRREQYF.

This clonotype is labeled large based on frequency. The V gene is TRBV28, the J gene TRBJ2-2; TCRdb calls TRBD2, which cannot be checked without DNA. Germline CDR1 MDHEN, CDR2 SYDVKM. The CDR3 has 14 amino acids. CDR3 loop: CASSYTSASGELFF.

CDR3 residues: CSVERQGGTDTQYF. V is TRBV29-1 and J is TRBJ2-3; TCRdb proposes TRBD1, but this gene call is untestable without DNA. The CDR3 loop spans 14 amino acids. Germline-derived CDR1 and CDR2 are SQVTM and ANQGSEA.

The chain employs TRBV7-2 and TRBJ1-2. Germline CDR1 and CDR2: SGHTA and FQGNSA. The CDR3 spans 12 residues. The CDR3 is CANGPLADGYTF.

The chain is built from TRBV6-6 and TRBJ1-1. Germline CDR1 is MNHNY and CDR2 is SVGAGI (reference sequence). The CDR3 is 15 residues long. The CDR3 loop is CASNQLGGMNTEAFF.

The rearrangement joins TRBV29-1 to TRBJ2-7; TCRdb designates TRBD1, a call that cannot be tested without DNA. The germline CDR1 and CDR2 sequences are SQVTM and ANQGSEA. This CDR3 has 14 amino acids. The CDR3 region is CSVVGGQGFYEQYF.

V and J are TRBV7-8 and TRBJ2-3; TCRdb's D call of TRBD1 is untestable without DNA. Germline V gene sequence: CDR1 SGHVS, CDR2 FQNEAQ. CDR3 size: 17 residues. CDR3 region: CASSLASRGSRTDTQYF.

The gene calls are TRBV19 and TRBJ2-7; the TCRdb D gene call, TRBD1, has no DNA to confirm it. CDR3 length: 12 residues. CDR1 and CDR2 from the germline V gene are LNHDA and SQIVND (reference sequence). The CDR3: CASGQGPGEQYF.

This chain connects TRBV20-1 to TRBJ2-1. Germline loops: CDR1 DFQATT, CDR2 SNEGSKA (reference sequence). This CDR3 has 14 residues. The CDR3 sequence: CSARESRIGYEQFF.

The rearrangement links TRBV27 to TRBJ2-3; TCRdb selects TRBD1, and the lack of DNA leaves this call unchecked. The CDR3 spans 13 residues. Germline V gives CDR1 MNHEY, CDR2 SMNVEV (reference sequence). The CDR3 reads CASGRQGTDTQYF.

The CDR3 loop reads CASSIASGGLTSYEQYF. The chain links TRBV19 to TRBJ2-7; TCRdb's assignment of TRBD2 cannot be checked, as there is no DNA. The length of the CDR3 is 17 residues. Per the germline V gene, CDR1 is LNHDA and CDR2 is SQIVND (reference sequence).

The chain combines TRBV7-3 with TRBJ2-1; TCRdb designates TRBD2, a call that cannot be tested without DNA. Germline V gene data show CDR1 as SGHTA and CDR2 as FQGTGA. CDR3 size: 16 residues. The CDR3 here is CASSSFWEPVYNEQFF.

The chain employs TRBV29-1 and TRBJ2-1. The germline V gene encodes CDR1 SQVTM and CDR2 ANQGSEA. This CDR3 is 11 amino acids long. CDR3 amino acids: CSVEDIYEQFF.

The chain couples TRBV7-2 to TRBJ2-3; the TCRdb call, TRBD2, lacks DNA for checking. Germline V gene lookup returns CDR1 SGHTA and CDR2 FQGNSA. This CDR3 has 17 amino acids. The CDR3 sequence is CASSLFEGSYNTDTQYF.

The chain combines TRBV7-6 with TRBJ2-5; no DNA is available, so the TRBD1 call from TCRdb remains unchecked. This CDR3 is 18 amino acids long. Germline V gives CDR1 SGHVS, CDR2 FNYEAQ. The CDR3 here is CASSVWGGENYYQETQYF.

This chain uses TRBV12-3 or TRBV12-4 with TRBJ2-1. This CDR3 comprises 14 residues. The chain's CDR3 is CASSLTNPVNEQFF.

The chain is built from TRBV10-3 and TRBJ2-7; TCRdb lists TRBD2, though no DNA is available to test this call. Germline CDR1 reads ENHRY; CDR2 reads SYGVKD. The CDR3 spans 15 residues. The CDR3 region is CAIGVLAGDPYEQYF.